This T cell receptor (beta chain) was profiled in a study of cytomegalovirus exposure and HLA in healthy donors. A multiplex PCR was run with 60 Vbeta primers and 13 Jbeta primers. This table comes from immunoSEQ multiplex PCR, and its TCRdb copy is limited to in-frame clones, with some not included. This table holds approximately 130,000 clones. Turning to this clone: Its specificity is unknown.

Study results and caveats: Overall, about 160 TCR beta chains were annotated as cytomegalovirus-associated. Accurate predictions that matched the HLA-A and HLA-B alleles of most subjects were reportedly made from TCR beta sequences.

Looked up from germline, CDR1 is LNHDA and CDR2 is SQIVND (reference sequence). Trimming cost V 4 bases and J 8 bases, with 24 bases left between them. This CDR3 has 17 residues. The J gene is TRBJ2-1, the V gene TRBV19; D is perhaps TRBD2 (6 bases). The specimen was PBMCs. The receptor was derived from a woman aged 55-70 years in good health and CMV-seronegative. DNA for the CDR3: TGTGCCAGTAGTACCTCGGGGAAGGGAATTGGAGGGGATGAGCAGTTCTTC. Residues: CASSTSGKGIGGDEQFF.